A single T cell receptor (beta chain) is shown here with its context. Antigen: not known. The data belong to a study of memory CD4+ T cells and cytomegalovirus serostatus. Study outcomes and limitations: Suggested: most of the CMV-linked TCR signature lies in CD4+ memory cells.

The sort gate was single viable CD3+CD4+CD8-CD45RO+ cells for memory CD4+ T cells. Serum IgG to CMV pp150, pp28, p38 and p52 defined serostatus. Source study methods: After removing out-of-frame reads, under 2.5 million distinct TCRbeta sequences remained. TCRdb keeps only in-frame clones here, not all; method: immunoSEQ multiplex PCR. Clonal size and the V and J genes are those of that table, whereas D and trimming came from the DNA. The data show some 67,000 clones, roughly 76% seen once. V lost 6 bases to trimming and J lost 2 bases, with 17 bases between them. From germline, CDR1 is SGHTA and CDR2 FQGTGA. The CDR3 consists of 15 residues.

The genes are TRBV7-3 and TRBJ2-7; D is perhaps TRBD2 (7 bases). This receptor was taken from an adult in good health and CMV-seropositive. The sequencing sample was made of memory CD4+ T cells from blood. CDR3 sequence reads: CASSPGGKGAYEQYF. The CDR3 nucleotides are TGTGCCAGCAGTCCGGGGGGCAAAGGGGCCTACGAGCAGTACTTC. The whole variable domain, filled in from reference TRBV7-3 and TRBJ2-7, reads GAGVSQTPSNKVTEKGKYVELRCDPISGHTALYWYRQSLGQGPEFLIYFQGTGAADDSGLPNDRFFAVRPEGSVSTLKIQRTERGDSAVYLCASSPGGKGAYEQYFGPGTRLTVT.